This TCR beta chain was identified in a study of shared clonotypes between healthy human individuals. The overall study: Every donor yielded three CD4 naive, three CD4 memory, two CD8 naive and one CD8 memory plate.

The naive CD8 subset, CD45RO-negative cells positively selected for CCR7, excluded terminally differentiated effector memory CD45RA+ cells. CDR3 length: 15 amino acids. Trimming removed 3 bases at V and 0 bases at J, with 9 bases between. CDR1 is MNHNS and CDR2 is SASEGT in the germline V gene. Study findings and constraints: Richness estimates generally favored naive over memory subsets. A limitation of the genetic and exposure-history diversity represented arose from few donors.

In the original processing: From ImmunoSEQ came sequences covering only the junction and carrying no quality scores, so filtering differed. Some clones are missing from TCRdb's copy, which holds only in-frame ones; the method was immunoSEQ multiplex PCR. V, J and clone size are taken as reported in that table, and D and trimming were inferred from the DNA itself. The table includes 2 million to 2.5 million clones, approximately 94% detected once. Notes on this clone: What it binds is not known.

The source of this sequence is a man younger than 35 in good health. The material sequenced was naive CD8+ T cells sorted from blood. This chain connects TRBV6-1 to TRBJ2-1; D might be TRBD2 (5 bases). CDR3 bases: TGTGCCAGCAGTGACGGGGATAGCTCCTACAATGAGCAGTTCTTC. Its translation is CASSDGDSSYNEQFF.